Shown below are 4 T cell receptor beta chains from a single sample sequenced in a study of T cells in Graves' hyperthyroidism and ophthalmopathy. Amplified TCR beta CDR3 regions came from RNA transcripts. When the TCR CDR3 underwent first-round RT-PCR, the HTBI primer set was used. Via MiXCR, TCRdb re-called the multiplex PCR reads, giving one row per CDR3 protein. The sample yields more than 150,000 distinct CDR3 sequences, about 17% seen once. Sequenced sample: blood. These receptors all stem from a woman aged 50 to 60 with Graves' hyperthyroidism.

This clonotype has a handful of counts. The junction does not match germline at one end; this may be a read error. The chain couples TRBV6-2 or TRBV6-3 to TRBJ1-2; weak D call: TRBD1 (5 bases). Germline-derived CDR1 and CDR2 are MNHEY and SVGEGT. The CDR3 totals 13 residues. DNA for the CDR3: TGTGCCAGCAGCCCGGGACCTAACTATGGCTACGCCTTC. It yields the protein CASSPGPNYGYAF.

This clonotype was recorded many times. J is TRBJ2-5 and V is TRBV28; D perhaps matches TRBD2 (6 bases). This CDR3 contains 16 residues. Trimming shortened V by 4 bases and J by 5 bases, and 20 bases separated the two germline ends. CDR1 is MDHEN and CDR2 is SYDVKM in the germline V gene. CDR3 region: CASSSPLGGRSETQYF. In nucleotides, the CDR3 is TGTGCCAGCAGTTCCCCATTGGGGGGTAGATCGGAGACCCAGTACTTC. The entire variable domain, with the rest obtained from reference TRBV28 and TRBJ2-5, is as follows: DVKVTQSSRYLVKRTGEKVFLECVQDMDHENMFWYRQDPGLGLRLIYFSYDVKMKEKGDIPEGYSVSREKKERFSLILESASTNQTSMYLCASSSPLGGRSETQYFGPGTRLLVL.

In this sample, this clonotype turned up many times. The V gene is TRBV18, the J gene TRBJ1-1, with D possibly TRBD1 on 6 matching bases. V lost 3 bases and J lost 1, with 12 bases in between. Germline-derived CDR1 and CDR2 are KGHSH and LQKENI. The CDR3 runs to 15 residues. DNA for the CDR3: TGTGCCAGCTCACCCGCCGGGACACAGAACACTGAAGCTTTCTTT. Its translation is CASSPAGTQNTEAFF.

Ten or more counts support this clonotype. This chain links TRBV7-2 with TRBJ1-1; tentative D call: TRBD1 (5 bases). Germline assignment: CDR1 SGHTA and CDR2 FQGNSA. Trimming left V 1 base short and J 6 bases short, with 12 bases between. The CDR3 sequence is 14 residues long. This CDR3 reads CASSLVGRESEAFF. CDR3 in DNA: TGTGCCAGCAGCTTAGTCGGCAGGGAGTCTGAAGCTTTCTTT.